This entry features one TCR beta chain sequence. What it binds is unknown. TCRdb processed the 5' RACE reads again and assigns one entry to each CDR3 protein, with no DNA. The record lists almost 450,000 distinct CDR3 sequences, of which the ten most abundant hold more than 7%. These data belong to a study of T cells expressing NK-cell markers. Study information: Sorted T-cell subsets CD3+CD56+NKG2C+, CD3+CD56+NKG2C- and CD3+CD56-NKG2C+ were TCR beta-sequenced. Study-wide results and caveats: NKG2C+ dominant clonotypes from roughly 6 donors made up roughly 1.0-8% of CD8+ T cells.

The sample taken for sequencing was blood T cells: a sorted CD56 or NKG2C T cell subset, CD4+ or CD8+ T cells, or bulk PBMC T cells (not recorded which). The clonotype comes from a woman between 18 and 69 years old in good health.

The CDR3 sequence is CASSLNVGLAGNEQFF. The V gene is TRBV7-3, the J gene TRBJ2-1; checking the TCRdb D call of TRBD2 is not possible without DNA. The CDR3 has 16 residues. The germline V gene encodes CDR1 SGHTA and CDR2 FQGTGA.